This T cell receptor (beta chain) was identified during a study of cytomegalovirus exposure and HLA in healthy donors (dated by TCRdb to about 2017). Background on the whole study: According to an earlier analysis of a few hundred of the donors, about 170 million T cells yielded approximately 120 million unique TCR beta sequences and 276 Gb of sequence data. To predict cytomegalovirus infection status, the study combined high-throughput TCR immunosequencing, statistical association of individual TCRs with disease status, and machine learning. The genetic ancestry cluster associated with self-reported Caucasian donors included 65% to 90% of the roughly 400 genotyped donors. Typing coverage varied by locus: about 620-640 donors for A, B, C, DRB1 and DQB1; approximately 520 for DQA1; nearly 610 for DPA1; around 490 for DPB1. Besides the first cohort of some 670 subjects, a separate validation cohort made up of over 95 different subjects was used. Among 350 to 400 genotyped donors of the cohort, an average of approximately 240,000 unique TCR beta nucleotide sequences were sequenced per donor, 15% to 20% of them non-productive. A later analysis re-examined previously published TCR beta repertoires from 600 to 700 donors and added high-resolution HLA genotyping to investigate patterns of TCR occurrence. In an earlier analysis of 587 of the donors, high-throughput TCR beta sequencing was used to judge whether each TCR beta V gene segment behaved as functional or pseudogenic. Around 300 gigabases of sequencing data and 80 million or so unique TCR sequences were included in an early release covering about 700 HLA-typed donors. HLA typing included class I and class II loci at four-digit resolution. The study profiled the T cell repertoires of 666 subjects by immunosequencing and related them to cytomegalovirus serostatus. A later genetic analysis took genome-wide SNP genotypes for about 55% of the roughly 670 donors and used that subset as a discovery cohort. All discovery cohort repertoires had been generated using a single sequencing platform. The aim of the study was to test whether cataloging public T cell receptors could identify signatures of past pathogen exposure. Donor age, sex, ethnicity and CMV serostatus were compiled together with the repertoire data. The later analysis used no new phenotypic data to find candidate immune exposures, relying instead on TCR beta sequences and their occurrence across donors. Roughly 5 DR-DQ haplotypes were handled as single units for association and clustering, since linkage in the cohort was strong. What the authors observed across the whole study: In vitro tests confirmed that a few of the cytomegalovirus-associated TCR beta chains recognize cytomegalovirus antigens. When HLA alleles, especially DR and DQ, strongly co-occurred, attributing TCR associations to individual alleles was difficult. Linkage disequilibrium might explain the correlated functional status among segregating V segments, but an unknown experimental factor could not be excluded. According to a later analysis, TCR association rates differed among HLA loci, with DRB1 alleles showing the most associated TCRs and HLA-C alleles showing the fewest. In a later analysis, some 18,000 TCR beta sequences were associated with specific HLA alleles at a false discovery rate of 0.05. The study gave a list of about 150 TCR beta chains associated with cytomegalovirus. An association between a missense DCLRE1C variant and V-gene and J-gene trimming of TCR beta chains was found in a later genetic analysis and replicated in an independent cohort. HLA typing was unavailable for some donors at each locus, so association tests used only the typed subset. A cluster of highly shared sequence variants was judged likely to represent a technical artifact of the sequencing pipeline. Compared with the roughly 700-donor mean, donors in an Asian-associated ancestry cluster had fewer N-insertions in productive TCRs, according to a later genetic analysis. According to the authors, the approach could potentially be generalized to other disease states and immunological phenotypes. A further reported finding was that TCR beta sequences accurately predicted the HLA-A and HLA-B alleles for most subjects in the first cohort. Compared with equally common non-associated chains, HLA-associated TCR beta chains in a later analysis were more clonally expanded and had lower generation probabilities. Sequencing depth was assumed to be roughly uniform across donors in the presence/absence analyses, though that assumption may not hold. The cohort was sequenced for TCR beta chains only, and without alpha or paired-chain data the features that could be detected were limited. In an earlier analysis of fewer than 700 of the donors, most TCR beta V segments appeared in productive rearrangements about 87% or about 30% of the time, broadly matching IMGT annotations. Some IMGT-functional V segments, including TRBV6-2 and TRBV6-3, could not be distinguished by the 87-base-pair reads and were therefore excluded. Most TCR sequences were observed very rarely across donors, whereas some public TCRs were present in many individuals. According to a later analysis, parvovirus B19, influenza, CMV and Epstein-Barr virus appeared linked to several top co-occurrence clusters. Cytomegalovirus status was reported to be diagnosed by the classifier with high specificity and sensitivity in both the original and validation cohorts. Because counts were too low, more than 15 rarely observed V segments, including chromosome 9 orphons, were excluded from the earlier analysis of some 540 of the donors. For the cohort, immune exposure information was limited to CMV serostatus. A later analysis found that most CMV-associated TCR beta chains appeared HLA-restricted, with HLA associations seemingly driven largely by CMV exposure.

Libraries came from the immunoSEQ multiplex PCR assay. For the multiplex PCR, a mixture combining 60 forward primers for TCR Vbeta segments and 13 reverse primers for TCR Jbeta segments was used. The CDR3 region of rearranged TCR beta genes was amplified from genomic DNA by a multiplex PCR assay. Amplified TCR beta libraries were sequenced as 87-base-pair reads on the Illumina HiSeq System. The authors' analysis ran thus. A later analysis counted about 80 million unique TCR beta chains across the approximately 700 repertoires, and 10 million to 12 million of these chains were shared by at least two donors. Raw reads were error-corrected and collapsed into unique sequences with a nearest-neighbor algorithm that merged closely related sequences to remove PCR and sequencing errors. V, D and J gene segments were assigned by aligning CDR3 sequences to IMGT reference sequences. Each retained sequence needed at least a six-nucleotide match to both a V gene segment and a J gene segment. Rearrangements were classified as productive when the CDR3 lacked stop codons and remained in frame with V and J, and all other rearrangements were classified as non-productive. Following IMGT convention, CDR3 was defined as the stretch from the second conserved V-encoded cysteine to the conserved J-encoded phenylalanine. Sequences without an unambiguous match to a single V gene segment were excluded from the earlier analysis of approximately 600 of the donors. In an earlier analysis of several hundred of the donors, V segments were called functional above 56.7% productive rearrangements and were called segregating when the between-donor standard deviation exceeded 5%. To diagnose cytomegalovirus status from the catalog of TCR beta chain sequences, a statistical classification framework was built. In a later analysis, V and J genes were assigned by comparing TCR nucleotide sequences against IMGT/GENE-DB human TR gene sequences. In a later analysis, CDR3 sequences and most-parsimonious VDJ recombination scenarios were assigned using the TCRdist pipeline. In a later analysis, each TCR beta chain was defined by its CDR3 amino acid sequence together with its V-gene family, and reads without a unique V-gene family were excluded. As a way to deal with suspected cross-contamination and a sequencing artifact, a later analysis dropped over 550 nucleotide sequences that were highly shared and had low generation probability. For each public chain, a later analysis derived a clonal expansion index from normalized ranks of inferred template counts within each repertoire. In a later analysis, generation probabilities were computed with a VDJ recombination model fitted to out-of-frame rearrangements, and the resulting probabilities were checked against IGoR. In a later analysis, TCR-TCR, TCR-HLA and TCR-CMV co-occurrence was scored with hypergeometric tests, and a repertoire-size bias correction was applied to TCR pairs. A later analysis estimated false discovery rates by permuting HLA or CMV assignments 20 times. A later analysis grouped co-occurring TCRs with DBSCAN, adding TCRdist sequence similarity when clustering within HLA-allele-positive subsets. Repertoires with fewer than 30,000 or more than 120,000 public chains were left out of co-occurrence clustering, as were about five repertoires with anomalous nucleotide sharing. Not all clones reach the TCRdb copy of this immuneACCESS table, which keeps in-frame sequences only. Checked studies attribute under half of the gap to unresolved V genes and leave the rest unexplained. V and J calls and clone size are those listed in that table; D and trimming were worked out from the DNA. The sample yields roughly 150,000 clones; over 70% were counted once. Of the sample, roughly 6.4% is held by the ten largest clones.

CDR1 and CDR2 are drawn from the germline V gene (reference sequence): GTSNPN, SVGIG. V loses 1 base at its end and J loses 7 bases; junction bases beyond the gene matches: 6. The CDR3 goes from the cysteine to the phenylalanine over 15 residues. Just CDR3 DNA is preserved here, 45 bases in frame from base 1. The cohort consisted of 600 to 700 healthy bone marrow donors. Cohort members were all nominally healthy when sampled, although unrecorded immune exposures were likely present. The donor was CMV seropositive and belonged to the group of 250 to 300 seropositive cohort members. A peripheral blood sample was provided by each donor, and peripheral blood mononuclear cells were used for TCR beta sequencing. Genomic DNA was extracted from the blood cell samples with the Qiagen DNeasy Blood Extraction Kit. This clone was picked up one time. What this receptor recognizes is not known. No much larger clone exists at a distance of one base, and base qualities are not known.

Sequences were obtained from PBMCs. The clonotype comes from a woman aged 40 to 50 in good health and CMV-seropositive. The rearrangement joined TRBV30 to TRBJ2-1; 11 central bases correspond to TRBD2. In nucleotide form, the sequence is TGTGCCTGGAGTGGAAGACTAGCGGGGTCGAATGAGCAGTTCTTC. Translated, it reads CAWSGRLAGSNEQFF.